The TCR beta chain under discussion was sequenced for a study of blood T cell repertoires in COVID-19. Study-wide background: Samples representing acute and convalescent COVID-19 were sourced from the United States, Italy and Spain.

Profiling relied on immunoSEQ multiplex PCR, and the TCRdb table lists in-frame clones only, not all of them. The table shows 190,000 or so clones, with more than 75% occurring only once. Trimming removed 2 bases at V and 3 bases at J, with 10 bases between. This CDR3 comprises 15 residues. Germline assignment: CDR1 KGHDR and CDR2 SFDVKD. The TCR was taken from a man between 60 and 75 years old who had recovered from COVID-19. V and J are TRBV24-1 and TRBJ1-3; D remains ambiguous. Sequenced sample: peripheral blood. CDR3 residues: CATSDSEGIGNTIYF. In DNA, the CDR3 is TGTGCCACCAGTGATTCTGAGGGAATTGGAAACACCATATATTTT.